This T cell receptor beta chain was sequenced during a study of shared clonotypes between healthy human individuals. In the study overall: For every donor, three CD4 naive, three CD4 memory, two CD8 naive and one CD8 memory plates were used.

Methods used by the authors: Junction-only sequences produced by ImmunoSEQ had no quality scores, so filtering differed. Libraries were prepared by immunoSEQ multiplex PCR; TCRdb keeps only in-frame clonotypes and omits some of them. For V, J and clone size, that table is used; D and trimming come from the DNA. The sample gives 2 million to 2.5 million clones, just over 90% of which show up once; 0.39% is in the top ten. The study, taken as a whole, reports: Against clonotypes common to all four donors, non-shared ones had lower generation probabilities.

V shed 7 bases, J shed 2 bases, and the junction held 5 bases outside the gene matches. The CDR3 length is 14 residues. Germline assignment: CDR1 MNHEY and CDR2 SMNVEV (reference sequence). On this clone itself: Its antigen is not identified.

Material for sequencing was naive CD4+ T cells from PBMCs. This sample's subset: CD45RA+ positively selected. The clonotype comes from a man in his late teens or twenties in good health. Some clones in this sample may be carry-over from other donors' samples. This chain links TRBV27 with TRBJ2-7; 10 bases align to TRBD2. The CDR3 coding sequence is TGTGCCAGCACGCGGACTAGCGGAACCTACGAGCAGTACTTC. Translation gives CASTRTSGTYEQYF.